These 25 T cell receptor beta chains were sequenced from one sample in a study of response to subunit inactivated influenza vaccine. TCRdb re-derived calls from the RT-PCR reads in MiXCR, one entry per CDR3 protein. This repertoire shows 250,000 to 350,000 distinct CDR3 sequences, roughly 20% found once; its top ten account for 10%. Sample: PBMCs from blood, taken approximately 20 months after vaccination. All receptors come from a man between 50 and 69 years old who received an inactivated influenza vaccine.

The CDR3 sequence: CASATEGGELFF. CDR3 sequence (DNA): TGTGCCAGCGCAACAGAGGGCGGGGAGCTGTTTTTT. V usage is TRBV6-6 and J usage is TRBJ2-2, with D tentatively TRBD2 (5 bases). V lost 8 bases and J 7 bases, leaving 11 bases between the germline ends. CDR3 size: 12 residues. Per germline, CDR1 MNHNY and CDR2 SVGAGI (reference sequence).

This chain links TRBV12-3 or TRBV12-4 with TRBJ2-3, with 8 bases lining up with TRBD1. The CDR3 consists of 15 residues. V lost 5 bases to trimming and J lost 2 bases; unmatched junction nucleotides: 6. CDR3 sequence: CASSRYRGDTDTQYF. The CDR3, as DNA: TGTGCCAGCAGTCGTTACAGGGGGGACACAGATACGCAGTATTTT.

In this sample, this clonotype turned up a few times. The chain couples TRBV7-2 to TRBJ2-3; tentatively, D is TRBD2 (6 bases). Germline CDR1 SGHTA, CDR2 FQGNSA. The CDR3 sequence is 13 residues long. V gave up 5 bases and J gave up 10 bases, with 16 bases separating them. CDR3 nucleotide sequence: TGTGCCAGCAGCCCGTCCATGGGACTGGCGCAGTATTTT. Its protein product is CASSPSMGLAQYF. The entire variable domain, with the rest obtained from reference TRBV7-2 and TRBJ2-3, is as follows: GAGVSQSPSNKVTEKGKDVELRCDPISGHTALYWYRQSLGQGLEFLIYFQGNSAPDKSGLPSDRFSAERTGGSVSTLTIQRTQQEDSAVYLCASSPSMGLAQYFGPGTRLTVL.

This clonotype was counted many times. The rearrangement uses TRBV6-5 and TRBJ2-1; TRBD2 aligns across 7 bases. Trimming took 4 bases from V and 5 from J; bases not matched to a gene: 8. CDR1 is MNHEY, CDR2 SVGAGI, per germline. This CDR3 is 15 amino acids long. The CDR3 loop reads CASSSDRDYHNEQFF. In DNA form, the CDR3 reads TGTGCCAGCAGTTCGGACCGGGACTACCACAATGAGCAGTTCTTC.

This clonotype was observed a handful of times. The chain's CDR3 is CASSLLGGQGHGYTF. As DNA, the CDR3 is TGTGCCAGCAGCTTGCTGGGTGGCCAGGGACATGGCTACACCTTC. This chain uses TRBV5-5 with TRBJ1-2, with D perhaps matching TRBD1 (5 bases). The V and J ends lost 1 base and 6 bases respectively, with 16 bases between them. Germline V gene data show CDR1 as SGHKS and CDR2 as YYEKEE (reference sequence). The CDR3 spans 15 residues.

The chain joins TRBV12-3 or TRBV12-4 to TRBJ1-5; a weak D match, TRBD1 (5 bases). V was pared by 6 bases and J by 7 bases, with 16 bases between. CDR3 size: 14 residues. In DNA form, the CDR3 reads TGTGCCAGCAGGCCCCCAGGGCGTTTACAGCCCCAGCATTTT. Translating it yields CASRPPGRLQPQHF.

This clonotype was picked up a small number of times. This chain joins TRBV21-1 and TRBJ1-6; the DNA was not compared with TRBD1, the D call given in the table. TRBV21-1 is an annotated pseudogene. The CDR3 consists of 14 residues. The CDR3 spells CASSKGTGDSPLHF. CDR3 coding DNA: TGTGCCAGCAGCAAAGGGACAGGGGATTCACCCCTCCACTTT.

This clonotype was counted only a few times. The chain has TRBV4-2 and TRBJ1-2; D uncertain. Trimming took off 0 bases at V and 6 bases at J, with 14 bases between the two ends. CDR3 size: 15 residues. The germline V gene encodes CDR1 LGHNA and CDR2 YNFKEQ. The CDR3 DNA is TGTGCCAGCAGCCAAGAGATCGCAGGTCGGGATGGCTACACCTTC. Translation gives CASSQEIAGRDGYTF.

J is TRBJ1-2 and V is TRBV15; TRBD1 might be the D (5 bases). Germline loops: CDR1 LNHNV, CDR2 YYDKDF (reference sequence). The V gene lost 1 base and the J gene lost 7 bases, with 22 bases spanning the gap. The CDR3 has 17 amino acids. The CDR3 sequence: CATSRATLIGGLFGYTF. CDR3 DNA sequence: TGTGCCACCAGCAGAGCCACACTTATCGGGGGTCTCTTTGGCTACACCTTC.

Only a few counts were recorded for this clonotype. This chain joins TRBV6-1 and TRBJ2-3; 13 nucleotides align to TRBD2. Germline V gene sequence: CDR1 MNHNS, CDR2 SASEGT. V shed 8 bases, J shed 3 bases, and the junction held 11 bases outside the gene matches. The CDR3 runs to 17 residues. Written as DNA, the CDR3 is TGTGCCAGCTCTCCTCGACAGGGACTAGCGGGGACAGATACGCAGTATTTT. Translated, it gives CASSPRQGLAGTDTQYF.

The chain employs TRBV6-1 and TRBJ2-7; D is undetermined. The CDR3 length is 15 residues. V shed 1 base and J shed 2 bases, with 12 bases lying between them. Germline V CDR1 and CDR2: MNHNS, SASEGT. The CDR3 reads CASSEGWGSTYEQYF. The CDR3 nucleotides are TGTGCCAGCAGTGAAGGTTGGGGATCCACCTACGAGCAGTACTTC.

The chain combines TRBV9 with TRBJ2-3, with 16 nucleotides matching TRBD2. J lost 4 bases, V lost 3 bases, and 8 bases had no gene match. In germline, CDR1 is SGDLS, CDR2 YYNGEE. This CDR3 is built from 18 residues. DNA of the CDR3: TGTGCCAGCAGCGCTGGAGGGGGACTAGCGGGAGGGCCAGATACGCAGTATTTT. Residues: CASSAGGGLAGGPDTQYF.

The V gene is TRBV29-1, the J gene TRBJ1-3, with unresolved D. CDR1 is SQVTM, CDR2 ANQGSEA, per germline. V was clipped by 7 bases and J by 2 bases, with 15 bases between them. There are 14 residues in the CDR3. This chain's CDR3 is CSARQVGAGNTIYF. CDR3 DNA sequence: TGCAGCGCCCGTCAAGTGGGCGCTGGAAACACCATATATTTT.

This clonotype was seen only a few times. The rearrangement links TRBV20-1 to TRBJ2-7, with 9 nucleotides matching TRBD1. Germline V gene sequence: CDR1 DFQATT, CDR2 SNEGSKA (reference sequence). J gave up 5 bases and V 1 base, and 9 bases lay outside the gene matches. This CDR3 is built from 15 residues. CDR3 sequence (DNA): TGCAGTGCTAGAGCCTCGGACAGGGGTTCCAACGAGCAGTACTTC. Protein product: CSARASDRGSNEQYF.

This clonotype has just a few counts. This chain joins TRBV4-2 and TRBJ1-1; 9 bases align to TRBD1. The CDR3 loop spans 16 amino acids. V gave up 0 bases and J gave up 7 bases; unmatched junction bases: 9. In germline, CDR1 is LGHNA, CDR2 YNFKEQ. In DNA form, the CDR3 reads TGTGCCAGCAGCCAAGAGGGCCCCGGGACAGGGAGTGAAGCTTTCTTT. Encoded protein: CASSQEGPGTGSEAFF.

This clonotype was seen a few times. V gene TRBV27 combines with J gene TRBJ2-7, with D possibly being TRBD2 (6 bases). The CDR3 consists of 14 residues. The V end lost 1 base, the J end lost 2 bases, and 9 bases lay between the germline ends. CDR1 and CDR2 from the germline V gene are MNHEY and SMNVEV (reference sequence). Here the CDR3 DNA reads TGTGCCAGCAGTTTATACGGGAGAGCCTACGAGCAGTACTTC. It translates to CASSLYGRAYEQYF.

The V call is TRBV20-1, the J call TRBJ2-6; the D is unclear. The V end was cut by 0 bases, the J end by 2 bases, with 5 bases between. Per the germline V gene, CDR1 is DFQATT and CDR2 is SNEGSKA (reference sequence). The CDR3 has 14 amino acids. In DNA form, the CDR3 reads TGCAGTGCTAGAGAAGTAGCTGGGGCCAACGTCCTGACTTTC. Its translation: CSAREVAGANVLTF.

V gene TRBV7-9 combines with J gene TRBJ2-7; D perhaps matches TRBD2 (6 bases). The germline CDR1 and CDR2 sequences are SEHNR and FQNEAQ (reference sequence). The V gene lost 7 bases and the J gene lost 1 base, with 17 bases spanning the gap. This CDR3 is built from 15 residues. CDR3 sequence: CASTSGGALSYEQYF. The CDR3 DNA reads as TGTGCCAGCACCTCAGGCGGGGCACTATCCTACGAGCAGTACTTC.

The chain has TRBV18 and TRBJ2-1; TRBD2 matches 10 bases. CDR1 is KGHSH and CDR2 is LQKENI in the germline V gene. The CDR3 contains 15 residues. J gave up 5 bases and V 6 bases, and 7 bases lay outside the gene matches. The CDR3 nucleotides read TGTGCCAGCTCGTCGGCGGGACTAGCGAACAATGAGCAGTTCTTC. Its protein is CASSSAGLANNEQFF. Supplemented by reference TRBV18 and TRBJ2-1, the full variable domain reads NAGVMQNPRHLVRRRGQEARLRCSPMKGHSHVYWYRQLPEEGLKFMVYLQKENIIDESGMPKERFSAEFPKEGPSILRIQQVVRGDSAAYFCASSSAGLANNEQFFGPGTRLTVL.

V usage is TRBV11-2 and J usage is TRBJ1-6; TRBD1 might be the D (5 bases). V was pared by 1 base and J by 5 bases, with 12 bases between. This CDR3 has 16 residues. The germline V gene encodes CDR1 SGHAT and CDR2 FQNNGV. As DNA, the CDR3 is TGTGCCAGCAGCTTAGTAGGCAGGGACCATAATTCACCCCTCCACTTT. It translates to CASSLVGRDHNSPLHF.

This sequence joins TRBV20-1 and TRBJ1-2; 7 bases are shared with TRBD1. CDR3 length equals 15 residues. Germline CDR1 and CDR2: DFQATT and SNEGSKA (reference sequence). J lost 4 bases, V lost 0 bases, and 8 bases had no gene match. CDR3 nucleotide sequence: TGCAGTGCTAGAGATACGACAGGGCTCAGCTATGGCTACACCTTC. It encodes CSARDTTGLSYGYTF.

This chain uses TRBV23-1 with TRBJ1-5; 7 bases are shared with TRBD1. TRBV23-1 is marked as an open reading frame, function uncertain. This CDR3 is built from 15 residues. Germline trimming cut 5 bases from V and 0 bases from J; bases unmatched to any gene: 4. The chain's CDR3 is CASSWTGFSNQPQHF. CDR3 bases: TGCGCCAGCAGTTGGACAGGTTTTAGCAATCAGCCCCAGCATTTT.

The CDR3: CASSGGTRGTQYF. CDR3 nucleotides: TGTGCCAGCTCAGGAGGGACTAGAGGAACCCAGTACTTC. J is TRBJ2-5 and V is TRBV18; 8 positions agree with TRBD2. V lost 5 bases, J lost 8 bases, and 7 bases stayed unmatched. The CDR3 covers 13 residues. The V gene's germline CDR1 is KGHSH and CDR2 LQKENI. The complete variable domain, with remaining parts taken from reference TRBV18 and TRBJ2-5, reads NAGVMQNPRHLVRRRGQEARLRCSPMKGHSHVYWYRQLPEEGLKFMVYLQKENIIDESGMPKERFSAEFPKEGPSILRIQQVVRGDSAAYFCASSGGTRGTQYFGPGTRLLVL.

This clonotype was observed at least ten times. The chain joins TRBV5-5 to TRBJ1-5; D is unresolved. This CDR3 is 14 amino acids long. The V gene's germline CDR1 is SGHKS and CDR2 YYEKEE (reference sequence). Trimming cost V 0 bases and J 4 bases, with 8 bases left between them. CDR3 nucleotide sequence: TGTGCCAGCAGCTTGGGGGAAAGGAATCAGCCCCAGCATTTT. Translation gives CASSLGERNQPQHF.

This clonotype was detected many times. This chain uses TRBV2 with TRBJ2-7, with 9 bases aligning to TRBD2. This CDR3 is 17 amino acids long. CDR1 is SNHLY and CDR2 is FYNNEI in the germline V gene. After removal of 3 bases from V and 3 bases from J, the junction contained 12 bases not matched to a gene. The CDR3 region has the DNA TGTGCCAGCAGTGAGGGTAGCGGGGGTCCCTCCTTCTACGAGCAGTACTTC. Translating gives CASSEGSGGPSFYEQYF.